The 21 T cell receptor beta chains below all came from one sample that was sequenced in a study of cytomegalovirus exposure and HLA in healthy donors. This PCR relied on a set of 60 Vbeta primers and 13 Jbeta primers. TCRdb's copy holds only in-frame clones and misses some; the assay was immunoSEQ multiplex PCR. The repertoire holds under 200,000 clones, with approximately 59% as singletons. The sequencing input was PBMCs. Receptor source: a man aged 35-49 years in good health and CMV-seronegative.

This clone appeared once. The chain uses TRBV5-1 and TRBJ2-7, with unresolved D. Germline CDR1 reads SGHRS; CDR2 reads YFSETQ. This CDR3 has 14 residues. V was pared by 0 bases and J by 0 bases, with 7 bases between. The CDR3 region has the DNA TGCGCCAGCAGCTTGGGCAGTGTCTCCTACGAGCAGTACTTC. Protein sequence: CASSLGSVSYEQYF.

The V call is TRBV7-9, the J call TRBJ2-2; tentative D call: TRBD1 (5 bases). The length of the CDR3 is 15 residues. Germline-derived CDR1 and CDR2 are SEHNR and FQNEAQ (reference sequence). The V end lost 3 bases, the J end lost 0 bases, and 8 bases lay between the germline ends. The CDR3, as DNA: TGTGCCAGCAGCTTCACAGGCTCGAACACCGGGGAGCTGTTTTTT. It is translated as CASSFTGSNTGELFF. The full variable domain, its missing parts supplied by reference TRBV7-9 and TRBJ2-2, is DTGVSQNPRHKITKRGQNVTFRCDPISEHNRLYWYRQTLGQGPEFLTYFQNEAQLEKSRLLSDRFSAERPKGSFSTLEIQRTEQGDSAMYLCASSFTGSNTGELFFGEGSRLTVL.

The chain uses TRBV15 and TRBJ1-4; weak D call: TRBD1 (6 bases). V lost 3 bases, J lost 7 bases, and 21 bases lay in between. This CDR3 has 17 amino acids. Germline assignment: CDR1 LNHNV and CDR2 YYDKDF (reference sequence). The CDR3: CATSRHNPETQGEKLFF. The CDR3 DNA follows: TGTGCCACCAGCAGGCACAACCCAGAGACACAGGGTGAAAAACTGTTTTTT.

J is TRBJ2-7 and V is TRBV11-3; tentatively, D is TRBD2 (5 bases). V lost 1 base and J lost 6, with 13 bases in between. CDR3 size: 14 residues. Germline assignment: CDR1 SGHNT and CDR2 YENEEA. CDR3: CASSLGGIMGEQYF. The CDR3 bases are TGTGCCAGCAGCTTAGGAGGGATTATGGGCGAGCAGTACTTC.

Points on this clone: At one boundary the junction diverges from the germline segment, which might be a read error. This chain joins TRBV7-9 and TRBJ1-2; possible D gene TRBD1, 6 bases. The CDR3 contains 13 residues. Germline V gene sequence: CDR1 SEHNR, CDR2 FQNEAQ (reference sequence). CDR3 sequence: CSSSLQGNYGYTF. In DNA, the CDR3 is TGTTCCAGCAGCTTACAGGGTAACTATGGCTACACCTTC.

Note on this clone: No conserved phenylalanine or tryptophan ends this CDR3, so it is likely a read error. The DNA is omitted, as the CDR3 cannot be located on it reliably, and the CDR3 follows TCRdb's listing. CDR3 in amino acids: CASSLVPGRGV. V and J are TRBV7-9 and TRBJ2-6; the D segment call TRBD2 is taken from the table without a DNA check. Germline-derived CDR1 and CDR2 are SEHNR and FQNEAQ (reference sequence). The CDR3 comprises 11 residues, both ends counted.

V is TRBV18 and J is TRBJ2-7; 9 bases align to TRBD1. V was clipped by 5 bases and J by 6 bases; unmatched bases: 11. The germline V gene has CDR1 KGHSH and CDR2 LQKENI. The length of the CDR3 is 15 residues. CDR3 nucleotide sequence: TGTGCCAGCTCATCAACACAGGGGGCGCGGATCGAGCAGTACTTC. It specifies CASSSTQGARIEQYF. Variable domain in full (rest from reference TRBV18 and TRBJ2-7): NAGVMQNPRHLVRRRGQEARLRCSPMKGHSHVYWYRQLPEEGLKFMVYLQKENIIDESGMPKERFSAEFPKEGPSILRIQQVVRGDSAAYFCASSSTQGARIEQYFGPGTRLTVT.

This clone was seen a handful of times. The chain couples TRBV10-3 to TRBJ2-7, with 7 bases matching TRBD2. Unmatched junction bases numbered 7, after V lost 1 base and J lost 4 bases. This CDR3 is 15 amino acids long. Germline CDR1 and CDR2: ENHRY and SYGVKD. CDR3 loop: CAISEYAGASYEQYF. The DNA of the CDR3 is TGTGCCATCAGTGAGTATGCGGGAGCAAGTTACGAGCAGTACTTC.

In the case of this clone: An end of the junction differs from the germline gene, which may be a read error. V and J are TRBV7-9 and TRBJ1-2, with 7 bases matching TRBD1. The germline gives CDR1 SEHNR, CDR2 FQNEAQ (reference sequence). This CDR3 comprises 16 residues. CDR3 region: CSSSSAGTAYHYGYTF. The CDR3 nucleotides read TGTTCCAGCAGCTCAGCCGGGACAGCTTATCACTATGGCTACACCTTC.

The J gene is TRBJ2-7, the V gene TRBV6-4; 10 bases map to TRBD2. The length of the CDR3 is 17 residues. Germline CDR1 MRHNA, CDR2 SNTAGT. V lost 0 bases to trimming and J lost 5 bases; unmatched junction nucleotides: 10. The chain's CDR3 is CASSDSGLAVPRDEQYF. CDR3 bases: TGTGCCAGCAGTGACTCAGGACTAGCGGTGCCTAGGGACGAGCAGTACTTC.

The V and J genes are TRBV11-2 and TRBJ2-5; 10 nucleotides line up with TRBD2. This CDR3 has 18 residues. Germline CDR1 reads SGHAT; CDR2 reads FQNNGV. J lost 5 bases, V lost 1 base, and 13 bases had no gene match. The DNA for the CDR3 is TGTGCCAGCAGCTTAGGATCCAGGCTAGCGGGAGCGGAGGAGACCCAGTACTTC. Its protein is CASSLGSRLAGAEETQYF.

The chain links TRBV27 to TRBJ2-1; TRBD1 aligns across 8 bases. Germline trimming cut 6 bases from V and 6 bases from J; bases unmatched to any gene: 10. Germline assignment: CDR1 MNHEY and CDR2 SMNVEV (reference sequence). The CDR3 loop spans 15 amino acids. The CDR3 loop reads CASSPDRDGGNEQFF. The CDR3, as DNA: TGTGCCAGCAGCCCGGACAGGGATGGGGGCAATGAGCAGTTCTTC.

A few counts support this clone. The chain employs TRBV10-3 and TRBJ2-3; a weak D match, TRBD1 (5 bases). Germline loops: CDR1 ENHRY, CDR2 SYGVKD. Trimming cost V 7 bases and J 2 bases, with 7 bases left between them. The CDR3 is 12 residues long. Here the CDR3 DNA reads TGTGCCATCATAGGGGACACAGATACGCAGTATTTT. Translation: CAIIGDTDTQYF.

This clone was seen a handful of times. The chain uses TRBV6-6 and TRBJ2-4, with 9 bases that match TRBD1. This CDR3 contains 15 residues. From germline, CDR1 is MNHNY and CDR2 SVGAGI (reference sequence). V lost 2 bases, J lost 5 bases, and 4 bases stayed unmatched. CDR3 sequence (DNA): TGTGCCAGCAGTTACCCGGGACAGGGACAAAACATTCAGTACTTC. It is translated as CASSYPGQGQNIQYF.

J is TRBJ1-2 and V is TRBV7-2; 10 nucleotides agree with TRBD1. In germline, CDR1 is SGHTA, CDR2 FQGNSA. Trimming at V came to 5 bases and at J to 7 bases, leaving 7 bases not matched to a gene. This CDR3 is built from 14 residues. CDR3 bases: TGTGCCAGCAGCGGGTGGGGACAGGGGTTTGGCTACACCTTC. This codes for CASSGWGQGFGYTF. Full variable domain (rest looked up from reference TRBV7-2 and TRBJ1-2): GAGVSQSPSNKVTEKGKDVELRCDPISGHTALYWYRQSLGQGLEFLIYFQGNSAPDKSGLPSDRFSAERTGGSVSTLTIQRTQQEDSAVYLCASSGWGQGFGYTFGSGTRLTVV.

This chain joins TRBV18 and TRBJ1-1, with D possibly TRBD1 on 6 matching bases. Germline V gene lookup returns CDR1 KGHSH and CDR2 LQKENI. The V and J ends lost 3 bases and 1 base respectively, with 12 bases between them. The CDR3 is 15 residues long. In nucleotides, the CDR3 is TGTGCCAGCTCACCGCCCGGGGGGGCGAACACTGAAGCTTTCTTT. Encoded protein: CASSPPGGANTEAFF. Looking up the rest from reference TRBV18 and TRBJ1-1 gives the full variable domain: NAGVMQNPRHLVRRRGQEARLRCSPMKGHSHVYWYRQLPEEGLKFMVYLQKENIIDESGMPKERFSAEFPKEGPSILRIQQVVRGDSAAYFCASSPPGGANTEAFFGQGTRLTVV.

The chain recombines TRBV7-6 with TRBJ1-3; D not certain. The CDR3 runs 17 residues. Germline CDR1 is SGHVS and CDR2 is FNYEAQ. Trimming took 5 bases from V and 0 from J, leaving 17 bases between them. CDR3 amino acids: CASSPPGRRSSGNTIYF. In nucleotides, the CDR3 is TGTGCCAGCAGCCCACCCGGTCGGCGGAGCTCTGGAAACACCATATATTTT.

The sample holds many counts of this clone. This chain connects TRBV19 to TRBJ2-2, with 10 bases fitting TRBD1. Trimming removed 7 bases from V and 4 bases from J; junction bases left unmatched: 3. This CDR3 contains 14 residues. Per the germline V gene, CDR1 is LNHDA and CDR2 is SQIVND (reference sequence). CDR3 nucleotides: TGTGCCAGTACAGACAGGGGGCTCACCGGGGAGCTGTTTTTT. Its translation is CASTDRGLTGELFF. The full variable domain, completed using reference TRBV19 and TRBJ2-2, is DGGITQSPKYLFRKEGQNVTLSCEQNLNHDAMYWYRQDPGQGLRLIYYSQIVNDFQKGDIAEGYSVSREKKESFPLTVTSAQKNPTAFYLCASTDRGLTGELFFGEGSRLTVL.

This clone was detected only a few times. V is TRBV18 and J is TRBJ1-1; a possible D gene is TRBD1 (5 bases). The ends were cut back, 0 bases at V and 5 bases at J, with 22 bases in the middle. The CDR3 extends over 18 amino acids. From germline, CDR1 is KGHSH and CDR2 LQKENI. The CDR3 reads CASSPPFDPSGGKTEAFF. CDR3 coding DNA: TGTGCCAGCTCACCACCGTTTGACCCTTCGGGGGGGAAAACTGAAGCTTTCTTT.

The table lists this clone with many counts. The DNA of the CDR3 is TGTGCCAGCAGCCCGGGGACAGGCCCCAAAGAGACCCAGTACTTC. Its protein product is CASSPGTGPKETQYF. This chain links TRBV7-9 with TRBJ2-5, with TRBD1 identical over 8 bases. The germline V gene has CDR1 SEHNR and CDR2 FQNEAQ (reference sequence). The CDR3 loop spans 15 amino acids. V lost 5 bases to trimming and J lost 3 bases; unmatched junction nucleotides: 8.

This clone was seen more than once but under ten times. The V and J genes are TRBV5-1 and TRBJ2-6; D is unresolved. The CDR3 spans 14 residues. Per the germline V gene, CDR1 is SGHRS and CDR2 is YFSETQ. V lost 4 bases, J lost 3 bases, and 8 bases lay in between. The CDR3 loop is CASSPSGGANVLTF. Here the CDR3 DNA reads TGCGCCAGCAGCCCCAGTGGTGGGGCCAACGTCCTGACTTTC.